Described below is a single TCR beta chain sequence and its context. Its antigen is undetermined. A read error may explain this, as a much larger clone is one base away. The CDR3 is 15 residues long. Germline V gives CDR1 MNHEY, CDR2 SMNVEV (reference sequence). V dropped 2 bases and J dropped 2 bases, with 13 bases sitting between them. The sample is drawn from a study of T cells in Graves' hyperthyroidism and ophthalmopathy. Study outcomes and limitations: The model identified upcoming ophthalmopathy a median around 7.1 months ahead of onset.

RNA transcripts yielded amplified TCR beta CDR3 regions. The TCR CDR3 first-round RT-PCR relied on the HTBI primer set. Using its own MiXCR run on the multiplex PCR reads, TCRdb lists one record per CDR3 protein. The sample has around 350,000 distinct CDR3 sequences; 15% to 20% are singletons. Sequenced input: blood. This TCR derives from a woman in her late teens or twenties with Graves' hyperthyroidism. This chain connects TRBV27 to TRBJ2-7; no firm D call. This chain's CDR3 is CASSLKGLSPYEQYF. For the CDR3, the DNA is TGTGCCAGCAGTTTAAAGGGCCTCAGCCCCTACGAGCAGTACTTC.